The sequence of this T cell receptor (beta chain) was determined in a study of T cells in Graves' hyperthyroidism and ophthalmopathy. Study-wide context: Pretreatment peripheral blood was obtained at initial diagnosis.

Germline V gene lookup returns CDR1 DFQATT and CDR2 SNEGSKA (reference sequence). V was trimmed by 3 bases and J by 3 bases, leaving 9 bases between them. This CDR3 region has 13 residues. This clonotype was counted ten times or more. What it binds is unknown. The source material, RNA transcripts, was used to amplify TCR beta CDR3 regions. Carried out on the TCR CDR3, a first-round RT-PCR used the HTBI primer set. TCRdb ran MiXCR on the multiplex PCR reads and lists one entry per CDR3 protein. This sample has 400,000 to 500,000 distinct CDR3 sequences; roughly 13% occur once, and the top ten carry around 5.3%. Study-wide findings and caveats: Model predictions of ophthalmopathy came a median about six months before onset. Blood also contained most expanded thyroid clonotypes above 0.001.

What was sequenced was blood. The genes are TRBV20-1 and TRBJ1-5; D not resolved. This TCR derives from a woman aged 18-29 years with Graves' hyperthyroidism. The CDR3 DNA sequence: TGCAGTGCTAGTTCCCAAGCCAATCAGCCCCAGCATTTT. Its protein is CSASSQANQPQHF.